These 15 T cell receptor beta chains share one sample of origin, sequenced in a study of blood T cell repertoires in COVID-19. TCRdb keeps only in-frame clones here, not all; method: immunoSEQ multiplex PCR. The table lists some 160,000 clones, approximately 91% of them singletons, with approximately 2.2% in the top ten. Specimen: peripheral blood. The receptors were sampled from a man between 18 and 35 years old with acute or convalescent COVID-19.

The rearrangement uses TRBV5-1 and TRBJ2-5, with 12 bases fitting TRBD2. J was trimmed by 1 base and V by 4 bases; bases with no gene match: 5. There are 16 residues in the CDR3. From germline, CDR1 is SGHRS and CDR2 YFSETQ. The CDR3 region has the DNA TGCGCCAGCAGCGCTACTAGCGGGGGGCTCCAAGAGACCCAGTACTTC. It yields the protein CASSATSGGLQETQYF.

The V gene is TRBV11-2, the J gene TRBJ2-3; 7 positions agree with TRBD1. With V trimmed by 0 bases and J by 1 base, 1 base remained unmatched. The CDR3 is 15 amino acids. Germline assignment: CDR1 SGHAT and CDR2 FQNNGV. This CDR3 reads CASSLDTGGTDTQYF. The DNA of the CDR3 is TGTGCCAGCAGCTTAGATACAGGGGGCACAGATACGCAGTATTTT.

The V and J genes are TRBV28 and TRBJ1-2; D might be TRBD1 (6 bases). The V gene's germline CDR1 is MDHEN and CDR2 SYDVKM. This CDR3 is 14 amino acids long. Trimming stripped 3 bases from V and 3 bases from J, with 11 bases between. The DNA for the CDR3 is TGTGCCAGCAGTTTGGCGGGGGCGGACTATGGCTACACCTTC. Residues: CASSLAGADYGYTF.

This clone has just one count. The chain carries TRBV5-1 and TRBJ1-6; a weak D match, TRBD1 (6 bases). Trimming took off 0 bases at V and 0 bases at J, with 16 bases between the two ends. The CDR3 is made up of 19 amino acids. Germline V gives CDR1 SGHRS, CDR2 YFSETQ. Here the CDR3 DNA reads TGCGCCAGCAGCTTGGACGACAACAGGGCTGACTCCTATAATTCACCCCTCCACTTT. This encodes CASSLDDNRADSYNSPLHF.

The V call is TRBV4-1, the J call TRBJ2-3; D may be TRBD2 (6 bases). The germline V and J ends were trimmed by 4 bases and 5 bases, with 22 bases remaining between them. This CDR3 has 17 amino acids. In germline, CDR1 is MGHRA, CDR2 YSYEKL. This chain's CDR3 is CASSLGGYPGLGDTQYF. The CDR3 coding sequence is TGCGCCAGCAGCCTTGGAGGGTACCCCGGGTTGGGAGATACGCAGTATTTT.

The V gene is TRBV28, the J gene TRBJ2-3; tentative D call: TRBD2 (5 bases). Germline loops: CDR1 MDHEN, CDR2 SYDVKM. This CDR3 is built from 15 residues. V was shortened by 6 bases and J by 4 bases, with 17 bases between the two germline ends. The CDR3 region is CASRPDYLVADTQYF. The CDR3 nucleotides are TGTGCCAGCAGGCCAGACTACCTGGTGGCAGATACGCAGTATTTT.

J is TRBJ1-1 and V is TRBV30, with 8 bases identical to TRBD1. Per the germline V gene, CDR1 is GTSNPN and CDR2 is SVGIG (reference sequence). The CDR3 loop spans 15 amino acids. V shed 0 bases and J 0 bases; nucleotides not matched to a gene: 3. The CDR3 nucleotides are TGTGCCTGGAGTGTAGACAGGGGTATGAACACTGAAGCTTTCTTT. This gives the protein CAWSVDRGMNTEAFF.

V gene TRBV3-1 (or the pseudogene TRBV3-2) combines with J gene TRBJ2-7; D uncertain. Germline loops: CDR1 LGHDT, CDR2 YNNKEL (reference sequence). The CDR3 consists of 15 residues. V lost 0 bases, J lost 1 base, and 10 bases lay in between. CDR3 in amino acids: CASSQERGRSYEQYF. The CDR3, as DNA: TGTGCCAGCAGCCAAGAAAGAGGTCGGTCCTACGAGCAGTACTTC.

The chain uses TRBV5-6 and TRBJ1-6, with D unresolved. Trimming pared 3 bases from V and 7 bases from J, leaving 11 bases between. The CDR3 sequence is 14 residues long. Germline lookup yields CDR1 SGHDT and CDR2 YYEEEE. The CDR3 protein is CASSSGFSNSPLHF. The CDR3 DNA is TGTGCCAGCAGCTCCGGTTTTTCGAATTCACCCCTCCACTTT.

As DNA, the CDR3 is TGTGCCAGCACGAACGGCGGGAGGGCCACAGATACGCAGTATTTT. It is translated as CASTNGGRATDTQYF. The chain is built from TRBV2 and TRBJ2-3; 9 bases fit TRBD2. Germline lookup yields CDR1 SNHLY and CDR2 FYNNEI. V lost 7 bases to trimming and J lost 2 bases; unmatched junction nucleotides: 7. The CDR3 consists of 15 residues.

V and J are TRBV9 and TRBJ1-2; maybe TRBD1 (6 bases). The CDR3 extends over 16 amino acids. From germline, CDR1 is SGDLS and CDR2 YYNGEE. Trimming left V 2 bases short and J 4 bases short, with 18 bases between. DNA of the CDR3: TGTGCCAGCAGCGTTACCGGGACAACCAGCTTCTATGGCTACACCTTC. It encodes CASSVTGTTSFYGYTF.

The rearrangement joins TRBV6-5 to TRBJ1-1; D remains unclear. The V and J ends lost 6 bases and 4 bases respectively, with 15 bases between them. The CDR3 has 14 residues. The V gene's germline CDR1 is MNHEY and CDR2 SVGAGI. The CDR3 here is CASSPAGGSTEAFF. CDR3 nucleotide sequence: TGTGCCAGCAGCCCGGCGGGAGGGAGCACTGAAGCTTTCTTT.

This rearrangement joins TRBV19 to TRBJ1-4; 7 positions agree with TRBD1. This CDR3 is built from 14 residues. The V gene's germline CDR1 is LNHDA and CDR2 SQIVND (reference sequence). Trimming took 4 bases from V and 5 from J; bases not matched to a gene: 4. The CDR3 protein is CASSKQGWNEKLFF. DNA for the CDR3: TGTGCCAGTAGTAAACAGGGGTGGAATGAAAAACTGTTTTTT.

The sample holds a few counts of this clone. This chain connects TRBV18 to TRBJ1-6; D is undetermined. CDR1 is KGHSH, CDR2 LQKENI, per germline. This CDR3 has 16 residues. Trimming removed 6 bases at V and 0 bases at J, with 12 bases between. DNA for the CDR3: TGTGCCAGCTCCCCGGTGGGGAGCTCCTATAATTCACCCCTCCACTTT. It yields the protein CASSPVGSSYNSPLHF. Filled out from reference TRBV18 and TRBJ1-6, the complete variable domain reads NAGVMQNPRHLVRRRGQEARLRCSPMKGHSHVYWYRQLPEEGLKFMVYLQKENIIDESGMPKERFSAEFPKEGPSILRIQQVVRGDSAAYFCASSPVGSSYNSPLHFGNGTRLTVT.

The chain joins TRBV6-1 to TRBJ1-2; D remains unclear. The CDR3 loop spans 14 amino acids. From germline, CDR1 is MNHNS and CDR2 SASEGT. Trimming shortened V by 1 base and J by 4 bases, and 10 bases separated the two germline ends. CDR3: CASSEVTRVYGYTF. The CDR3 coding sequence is TGTGCCAGCAGTGAAGTAACGAGGGTCTATGGCTACACCTTC.